Below are 14 T cell receptor beta chains sequenced from a single sample in a study of T-cell reconstitution after alpha-beta-depleted transplantation in children. Preparing the TCRbeta library involved the use of unique molecular identifiers. TCRdb used MiXCR to reprocess the PCR reads, holding one entry per CDR3 protein. The sample includes 550,000 to 600,000 distinct CDR3 sequences, 23% of them seen just once. The source was PBMCs, mostly from graft donor cells, collected 360 days after TCRalphabeta/CD19-depleted stem cell transplant. The origin of the receptors is a boy in the first two years of life who had a stem cell transplant for acute myeloid leukemia, so the T cells may come from the graft donor.

This clonotype was seen a few times. The genes are TRBV7-2 and TRBJ2-3; maybe TRBD1 (5 bases). V was cut by 5 bases and J by 2 bases, with 14 bases left in between. Per germline, CDR1 SGHTA and CDR2 FQGNSA. The CDR3 spans 15 residues. CDR3 loop: CASSPDGHSTDTQYF. In nucleotides, the CDR3 is TGTGCCAGCAGCCCGGACGGACACTCCACAGATACGCAGTATTTT.

The J gene is TRBJ2-1, the V gene TRBV10-3, with 10 bases matching TRBD2. Losses at the gene ends were 0 bases for V and 6 bases for J; bases not matched to a gene: 2. Germline CDR1 is ENHRY and CDR2 is SYGVKD. This CDR3 spans 15 amino acids. CDR3 DNA: TGTGCCATCAGTGAGTCACTAGCGGGGAGCAATGAGCAGTTCTTC. This translates into CAISESLAGSNEQFF.

Ten or more counts support this clonotype. CDR3: CSVEPSGNSYNEQFF. CDR3 bases: TGCAGCGTTGAACCTAGCGGGAACTCCTACAATGAGCAGTTCTTC. This chain connects TRBV29-1 to TRBJ2-1; 9 positions agree with TRBD2. The CDR3 consists of 15 residues. Germline V lookup: CDR1 SQVTM, CDR2 ANQGSEA. With 2 bases clipped from V and 0 bases from J, the junction kept 2 bases outside the gene matches.

This clonotype was detected ten times or more. The chain combines TRBV7-2 with TRBJ2-2; 8 bases agree with TRBD2. Trimming at V came to 1 base and at J to 4 bases, leaving 5 bases not matched to a gene. Germline CDR1 SGHTA, CDR2 FQGNSA. The CDR3 length is 16 residues. The DNA for the CDR3 is TGTGCCAGCAGCTTAGGTAGCGGGGACCCCACCGGGGAGCTGTTTTTT. Its protein product is CASSLGSGDPTGELFF. Full variable domain (remainder filled in from reference TRBV7-2 and TRBJ2-2): GAGVSQSPSNKVTEKGKDVELRCDPISGHTALYWYRQSLGQGLEFLIYFQGNSAPDKSGLPSDRFSAERTGGSVSTLTIQRTQQEDSAVYLCASSLGSGDPTGELFFGEGSRLTVL.

In this sample, this clonotype turned up a few times. The CDR3 DNA reads TGTGCCAGCACCCTGGGCACCGGGGAGCTGTTTTTT. Its protein product is CASTLGTGELFF. The chain links TRBV12-3 or TRBV12-4 to TRBJ2-2; no reliable D call. The CDR3 contains 12 residues. V was cut by 7 bases and J by 4 bases, with 7 bases left in between.

This clonotype was found many times. The chain combines TRBV12-3 or TRBV12-4 with TRBJ2-3; D possibly corresponds to TRBD2 (6 bases). The CDR3 sequence is 15 residues long. The V end was cut by 3 bases, the J end by 0 bases, with 10 bases between. The DNA for the CDR3 is TGTGCCAGCAGTTTTTTCGGGACTAGCACAGATACGCAGTATTTT. Its protein is CASSFFGTSTDTQYF.

This clonotype was seen more than once but under ten times. The chain combines TRBV5-1 with TRBJ2-7; 9 positions match TRBD1. Germline V gene sequence: CDR1 SGHRS, CDR2 YFSETQ. Losses at the gene ends were 4 bases for V and 3 bases for J; bases not matched to a gene: 2. This CDR3 region has 13 residues. In DNA form, the CDR3 reads TGCGCCAGCAGCCGACAGGGGGACTACGAGCAGTACTTC. Its protein product is CASSRQGDYEQYF.

The chain is built from TRBV20-1 and TRBJ1-5; tentative D call: TRBD1 (6 bases). V was shortened by 5 bases and J by 1 base, with 15 bases between the two germline ends. Germline values: CDR1 DFQATT, CDR2 SNEGSKA (reference sequence). CDR3 length: 15 residues. The CDR3, as DNA: TGCAGTGCTTCAAGGGGGGGGACAAGCAATCAGCCCCAGCATTTT. This codes for CSASRGGTSNQPQHF.

The table lists this clonotype with many counts. CDR3 amino acids: CASSFGGDEQFF. CDR3 DNA: TGTGCCAGCAGCTTTGGAGGGGATGAGCAGTTCTTC. The chain recombines TRBV7-8 with TRBJ2-1; possibly TRBD2 for D (6 bases). The CDR3 runs to 12 residues. The germline V gene encodes CDR1 SGHVS and CDR2 FQNEAQ. Trimming stripped 3 bases from V and 8 bases from J, with 8 bases between.

This clonotype was picked up a small number of times. The CDR3 coding sequence is TGTGCCACCTCGTCGAAGGGGCGAGGTGAAGCTTTCTTT. It is translated as CATSSKGRGEAFF. V is TRBV12-3 or TRBV12-4 and J is TRBJ1-1; tentative D call: TRBD1 (5 bases). The V end lost 10 bases, the J end lost 7 bases, and 19 bases lay between the germline ends. The CDR3 loop spans 13 amino acids.

This clonotype was counted ten times or more. This rearrangement joins TRBV2 to TRBJ2-1; TRBD2 agrees at 12 bases. CDR1 is SNHLY, CDR2 FYNNEI, per germline. The CDR3 spans 14 residues. The trim removed 8 bases at V and 7 bases at J, leaving 6 bases unmatched. In nucleotides, the CDR3 is TGTGCCAGCGTATTGACTAGCGGGGGAAATGAGCAGTTCTTC. Translation: CASVLTSGGNEQFF. Filled out from reference TRBV2 and TRBJ2-1, the complete variable domain reads EPEVTQTPSHQVTQMGQEVILRCVPISNHLYFYWYRQILGQKVEFLVSFYNNEISEKSEIFDDQFSVERPDGSNFTLKIRSTKLEDSAMYFCASVLTSGGNEQFFGPGTRLTVL.

The rearrangement joins TRBV12-3 or TRBV12-4 to TRBJ2-4, with 9 positions matching TRBD2. Trimming removed 6 bases from V and 6 bases from J; junction bases left unmatched: 12. This CDR3 comprises 16 residues. The CDR3 reads CASSLGLARTSNIQYF. CDR3 DNA sequence: TGTGCCAGCAGCCTAGGACTAGCGAGGACCTCAAACATTCAGTACTTC.

The chain is built from TRBV6-1 and TRBJ1-1, with D possibly TRBD1 on 5 matching bases. The CDR3 loop spans 13 amino acids. Germline V CDR1 and CDR2: MNHNS, SASEGT. Trimming took 4 bases from V and 7 from J, leaving 13 bases between them. In DNA, the CDR3 is TGTGCCAGCAGTGTTCAGGGACCATATGAAGCTTTCTTT. Amino acids: CASSVQGPYEAFF.

There are a few counts of this clonotype. This chain uses TRBV7-2 with TRBJ2-7; 10 nucleotides match TRBD2. Germline V gives CDR1 SGHTA, CDR2 FQGNSA. V was pared by 1 base and J by 1 base, with 1 base of the junction left unmatched. There are 15 residues in the CDR3. CDR3 bases: TGTGCCAGCAGCTTAGGGACTAGCGGATCCTACGAGCAGTACTTC. Residues: CASSLGTSGSYEQYF.